Listed below are T cell receptor beta chains from one sample, sequenced in a study of shared clonotypes between healthy human individuals. Repertoires were generated with immunoSEQ multiplex PCR, while TCRdb's copy carries only in-frame clones and drops some. The sample lists around 2,000,000 clones; around 95% were seen once. The sequencing sample was made of naive CD4+ T cells sorted from blood. All receptors derive from a man younger than 35 in good health. Both conserved end residues are part of each CDR3. D genes are given only for firm matches. A row's size may be missing; if present it is once, few, many or a size class.

>once|15|TRBJ2-3|NA|TRBV4-3
TGCGCCAGCAGCCAAGACCGGGTTAGCACAGATACGCAGTATTTT
CASSQDRVSTDTQYF
>few|16|TRBJ1-6|TRBD1|TRBV9
TGTGCCAGCAGCTTAAGACCAGGGGGACATAATTCACCCCTCCACTTT
CASSLRPGGHNSPLHF
>NA|15|TRBJ1-5|NA|TRBV19
TGTGCCAGTAGTATAACTCCTAGTGGCAATCAGCCCCAGCATTTT
CASSITPSGNQPQHF
>NA|13|TRBJ2-3|NA|TRBV6-1
TGTGCCAGCAGGGGCTGGAGCACAGATACGCAGTATTTT
CASRGWSTDTQYF
>NA|15|TRBJ2-2|NA|TRBV7-6
TGTGCCAGCAGCTCTTTCACTCAGAACACCGGGGAGCTGTTTTTT
CASSSFTQNTGELFF
>NA|14|TRBJ1-5|NA|TRBV5-3
TGTGCCAGAAGCTTAGACACAGGGAATCAGCCCCAGCATTTT
CARSLDTGNQPQHF
>once|15|TRBJ2-2|NA|TRBV10-3
TGTGCCATCAGTGACAGGGCAGGGAACACCGGGGAGCTGTTTTTT
CAISDRAGNTGELFF
>once|12|TRBJ1-2|NA|TRBV28
TGTGCCAGCAGTTCTGGGGGCTATGGCTACACCTTC
CASSSGGYGYTF
>few|13|TRBJ1-2|NA|TRBV28
TGTGCCAGCAGGGCAGCCGCTAACTATGGCTACACCTTC
CASRAAANYGYTF
>NA|14|TRBJ2-7|NA|TRBV7-9
TGTGCCAGCAGCTCTTCGGGGGGCAGCAACGAGCAGTACTTC
CASSSSGGSNEQYF
>NA|13|TRBJ1-1|NA|TRBV27
TGTGCCAGCATTGCAGGAGCCAACACTGAAGCTTTCTTT
CASIAGANTEAFF
>NA|17|TRBJ2-1|NA|TRBV7-2
TGTGCCAGCAGTTCCTTTCCGGGGATAAACTCCTACAATGAGCAGTTCTTC
CASSSFPGINSYNEQFF
>NA|11|TRBJ1-1|NA|TRBV20-1
TGCAGTGCCTCCGGACAGTCTGAAGCTTTCTTT
CSASGQSEAFF
>NA|16|TRBJ1-1|TRBD1|TRBV18
TGTGCCAGCTCACCACTGCCACAGGGGACGAACACTGAAGCTTTCTTT
CASSPLPQGTNTEAFF
>NA|13|TRBJ2-5|NA|TRBV5-1
TGCGCCAGCAGCTTTGGAGCGCGGGAGACCCAGTACTTC
CASSFGARETQYF
>NA|15|TRBJ2-7|TRBD1|TRBV6-5
TGTGCCAGCAGTTACGATGGGACAGGGGCCTACGAGCAGTACTTC
CASSYDGTGAYEQYF
>NA|13|TRBJ1-4|NA|TRBV25-1
TGTGCCAGCGCCCCGGTTGGCGGGGAAAAACTGTTTTTT
CASAPVGGEKLFF
>NA|15|TRBJ2-5|NA|TRBV5-1
TGCGCCAGCAGCGCAGGAGGGGGGGCCGGCGAGACCCAGTACTTC
CASSAGGGAGETQYF
>NA|14|TRBJ1-3|NA|TRBV10-3
TGTGCCATCAGACTTCAGGGCTCTGGAAACACCATATATTTT
CAIRLQGSGNTIYF
>NA|13|TRBJ1-6|NA|TRBV4-1
TGCGCCAGCAGCCAAGACAGACATTCACCCCTCCACTTT
CASSQDRHSPLHF
>NA|13|TRBJ2-7|NA|TRBV6-6
TGTGCCAGCACCCAGTACGGCTCCTACGAGCAGTACTTC
CASTQYGSYEQYF
>NA|9|TRBJ1-6|NA|TRBV28
TGTGCCAGCAGCCCTCCGTGGCTCTTT
CASSPPWLF
>NA|14|TRBJ2-7|TRBD2|TRBV30
TGTGCCTGGAGTCGGACTAGCGGATCCTACGAGCAGTACTTC
CAWSRTSGSYEQYF
>NA|15|TRBJ2-1|NA|TRBV5-4
TGTGCCAGCAGCTTAAGCACACTACTCTACAATGAGCAGTTCTTC
CASSLSTLLYNEQFF
>NA|14|TRBJ1-2|TRBD1|TRBV2
TGTGCCAGCAGGGGACAGGGGGTTATACATGGCTACACCTTC
CASRGQGVIHGYTF
>NA|16|TRBJ2-5|TRBD2|TRBV2
TGTGCCAGCAGTCTGGGACTAGCGGGAGGGGGAGAGACCCAGTACTTC
CASSLGLAGGGETQYF
>NA|14|TRBJ2-3|NA|TRBV5-1
TGCGCCAGCAGCTCTATCCCAGGGGCGGATACGCAGTATTTT
CASSSIPGADTQYF
>NA|15|TRBJ2-7|TRBD1|TRBV18
TGTGCCAGCTCACCCCCCGGGACAGGGGTAAACGAGCAGTACTTC
CASSPPGTGVNEQYF
>once|15|TRBJ1-1|NA|TRBV5-1
TGCGCCAGCAGCGCCTCTCCGGGGGCGAACACTGAAGCTTTCTTT
CASSASPGANTEAFF
>NA|18|TRBJ2-7|NA|TRBV7-9
TGTGCCAGCAGCCCCGGGGATTTCAGGGTATCCTTGTCCGACGAGCAGTACTTC
CASSPGDFRVSLSDEQYF
>NA|14|TRBJ2-7|TRBD1|TRBV19
TGTGCCAGTAGTACGGGACAGGGTGGCTACGAGCAGTACTTC
CASSTGQGGYEQYF
>NA|15|TRBJ1-4|TRBD1|TRBV7-9
TGTGCCAGCAGCCTAGGACAGGTTACTAATGAAAAACTGTTTTTT
CASSLGQVTNEKLFF
>NA|19|TRBJ1-4|NA|TRBV21-1
TGTGCCAGCAGCAAAGAGCGGACAGACCAGCGGGCAACTAATGAAAAACTGTTTTTT
CASSKERTDQRATNEKLFF
>NA|15|TRBJ1-6|NA|TRBV6-5
TGTGCCAGCAGTTACGGGACGAAAATGGGTTCACCCCTCCACTTT
CASSYGTKMGSPLHF
>NA|15|TRBJ1-5|NA|TRBV10-3
TGTGCCATCAGTGAGTTAGCGGGTAGCAATCAGCCCCAGCATTTT
CAISELAGSNQPQHF
>NA|14|TRBJ2-7|NA|TRBV27
TGTGCCAGCAGTTTTTCGGGGTCATCCTACGAGCAGTACTTC
CASSFSGSSYEQYF
>NA|13|TRBJ1-1|NA|TRBV29-1
TGCAGCGTTGAACCCGGGGGGAACACTGAAGCTTTCTTT
CSVEPGGNTEAFF
>NA|13|TRBJ1-3|NA|TRBV10-3
TGTGCCATCAGGACAGAATCTGGAAACACCATATATTTT
CAIRTESGNTIYF
>NA|14|TRBJ1-1|NA|TRBV10-3
TGTGCCACCTTAGGCGGGGGATTGAACACTGAAGCTTTCTTT
CATLGGGLNTEAFF
>NA|14|TRBJ1-4|NA|TRBV2
TGTGCCAGCAGTCGAGGGGGGACTAATGAAAAACTGTTTTTT
CASSRGGTNEKLFF
>NA|15|TRBJ1-3|NA|TRBV30
TGTGCCTGGAGTCTACCCGAGACAGGAGGAAACACCATATATTTT
CAWSLPETGGNTIYF
>once|15|TRBJ1-5|TRBD1|TRBV7-2
TGTGCCAGCAGCCCGGGACAGGGTAGCAATCAGCCCCAGCATTTT
CASSPGQGSNQPQHF
>NA|15|TRBJ1-6|NA|TRBV6-5
TGTGCCAGCAGTGGAACGTCAGGGAATGAATCACCCCTCCACTTT
CASSGTSGNESPLHF
>NA|12|TRBJ2-7|NA|TRBV30
TGTGCCTGTCGCCGATTTGGGTACGAGCAGTACTTC
CACRRFGYEQYF
>NA|15|TRBJ1-6|NA|TRBV6-6
TGTGCCAGCAGTTACACACCGACAGGAGGTTCACCCCTCCACTTT
CASSYTPTGGSPLHF
>NA|13|TRBJ1-1|NA|TRBV5-1
TGCGCCAGCAGCCCTACAGCCAACACTGAAGCTTTCTTT
CASSPTANTEAFF
>NA|16|TRBJ1-1|NA|TRBV5-1
TGCGCCAGCAGCTTGGGGGAAGGCTACATGAACACTGAAGCTTTCTTT
CASSLGEGYMNTEAFF
>many|14|TRBJ1-5|NA|TRBV9
TGTGCCAGCAGCCAAGGACATAACCATCAGCCCCAGCATTTT
CASSQGHNHQPQHF
>NA|15|TRBJ2-7|NA|TRBV30
TGTGCCTGGAGTAGACTACAGGGTCCCTCCTACGAGCAGTACTTC
CAWSRLQGPSYEQYF
>NA|14|TRBJ1-2|NA|TRBV30
TGTGCCTGGATGCCGGGACCAATGTCCTATGGCTACACCTTC
CAWMPGPMSYGYTF